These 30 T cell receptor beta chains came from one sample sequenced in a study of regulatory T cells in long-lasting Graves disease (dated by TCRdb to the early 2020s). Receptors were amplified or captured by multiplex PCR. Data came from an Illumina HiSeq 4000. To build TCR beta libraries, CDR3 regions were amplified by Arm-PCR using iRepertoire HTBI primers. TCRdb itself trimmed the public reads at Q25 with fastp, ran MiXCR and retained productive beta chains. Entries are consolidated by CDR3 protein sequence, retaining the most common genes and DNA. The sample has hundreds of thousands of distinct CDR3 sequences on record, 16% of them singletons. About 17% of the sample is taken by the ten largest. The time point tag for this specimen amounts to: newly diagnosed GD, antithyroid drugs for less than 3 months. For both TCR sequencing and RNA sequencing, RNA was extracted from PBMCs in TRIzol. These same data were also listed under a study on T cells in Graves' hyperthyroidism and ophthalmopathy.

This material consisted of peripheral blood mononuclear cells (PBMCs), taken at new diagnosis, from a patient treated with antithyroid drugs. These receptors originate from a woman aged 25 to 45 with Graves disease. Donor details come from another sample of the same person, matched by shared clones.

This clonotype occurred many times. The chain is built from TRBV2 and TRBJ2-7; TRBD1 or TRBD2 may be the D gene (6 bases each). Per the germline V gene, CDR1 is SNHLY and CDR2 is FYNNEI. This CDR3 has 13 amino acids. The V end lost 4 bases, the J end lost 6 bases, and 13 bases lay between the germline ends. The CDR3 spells CASSVLQGGEQYF. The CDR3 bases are TGTGCCAGCAGTGTATTACAGGGAGGCGAGCAGTACTTC. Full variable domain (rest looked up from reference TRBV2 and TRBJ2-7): EPEVTQTPSHQVTQMGQEVILRCVPISNHLYFYWYRQILGQKVEFLVSFYNNEISEKSEIFDDQFSVERPDGSNFTLKIRSTKLEDSAMYFCASSVLQGGEQYFGPGTRLTVT.

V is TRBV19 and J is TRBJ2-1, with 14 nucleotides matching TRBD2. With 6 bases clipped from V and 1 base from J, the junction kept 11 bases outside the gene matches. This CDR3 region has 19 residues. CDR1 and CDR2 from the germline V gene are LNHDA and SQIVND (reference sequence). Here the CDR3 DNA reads TGTGCCAGTAGGTCAGGGGGACTAGCGGGAGTGGCATCCTACAATGAGCAGTTCTTC. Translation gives CASRSGGLAGVASYNEQFF.

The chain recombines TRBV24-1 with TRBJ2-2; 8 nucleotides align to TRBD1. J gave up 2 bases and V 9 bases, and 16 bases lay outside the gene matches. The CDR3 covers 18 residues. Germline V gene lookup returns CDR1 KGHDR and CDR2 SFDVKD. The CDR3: CATCGRDRCRSNTGELFF. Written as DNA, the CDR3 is TGTGCCACCTGTGGGCGGGACAGGTGCAGGTCTAACACCGGGGAGCTGTTTTTT.

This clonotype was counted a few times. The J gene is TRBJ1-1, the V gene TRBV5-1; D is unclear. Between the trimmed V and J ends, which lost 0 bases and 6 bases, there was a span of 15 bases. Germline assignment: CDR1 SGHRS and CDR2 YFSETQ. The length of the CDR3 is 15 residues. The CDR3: CASSLGQQQGAEAFF. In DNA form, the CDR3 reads TGCGCCAGCAGCTTGGGGCAGCAACAAGGAGCTGAAGCTTTCTTT.

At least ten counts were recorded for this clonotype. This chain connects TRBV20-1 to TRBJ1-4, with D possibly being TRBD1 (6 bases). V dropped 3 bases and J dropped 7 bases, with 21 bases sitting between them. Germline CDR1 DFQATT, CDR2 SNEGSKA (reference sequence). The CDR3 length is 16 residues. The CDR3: CSASTSSGGRGEKLFF. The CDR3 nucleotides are TGCAGTGCTAGCACCAGTTCGGGGGGGCGGGGTGAAAAACTGTTTTTT.

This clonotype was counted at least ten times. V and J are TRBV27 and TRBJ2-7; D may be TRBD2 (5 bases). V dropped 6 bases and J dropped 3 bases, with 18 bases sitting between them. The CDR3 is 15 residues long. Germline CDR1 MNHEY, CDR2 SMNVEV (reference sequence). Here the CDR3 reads CASSRRTDAFYEQYF. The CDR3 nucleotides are TGTGCCAGCAGCCGGAGGACGGACGCATTCTACGAGCAGTACTTC.

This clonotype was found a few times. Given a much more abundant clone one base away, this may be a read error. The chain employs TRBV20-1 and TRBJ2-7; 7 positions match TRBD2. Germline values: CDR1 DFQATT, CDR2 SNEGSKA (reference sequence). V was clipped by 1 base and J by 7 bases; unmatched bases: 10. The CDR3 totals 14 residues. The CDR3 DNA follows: TGCAGTGCTAGAGTGGCGGGAGAGCTAGGGGAGCAGTACTTC. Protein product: CSARVAGELGEQYF.

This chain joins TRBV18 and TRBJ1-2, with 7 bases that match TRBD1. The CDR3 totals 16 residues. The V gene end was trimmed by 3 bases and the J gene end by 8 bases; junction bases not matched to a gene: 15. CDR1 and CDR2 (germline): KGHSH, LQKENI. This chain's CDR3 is CASSPRTGQVMSGYTF. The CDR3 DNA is TGTGCCAGCTCACCGCGGACAGGACAAGTTATGAGCGGCTACACCTTC. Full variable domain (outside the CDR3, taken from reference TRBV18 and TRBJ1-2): NAGVMQNPRHLVRRRGQEARLRCSPMKGHSHVYWYRQLPEEGLKFMVYLQKENIIDESGMPKERFSAEFPKEGPSILRIQQVVRGDSAAYFCASSPRTGQVMSGYTFGSGTRLTVV.

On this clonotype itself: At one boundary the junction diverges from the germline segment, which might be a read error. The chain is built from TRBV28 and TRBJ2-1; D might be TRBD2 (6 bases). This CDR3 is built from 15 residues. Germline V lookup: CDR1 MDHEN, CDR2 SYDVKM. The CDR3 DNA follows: TGTGCCAGCAGCCAAGAAACTAGCTCCCACAATGAGCAGTTCTTC. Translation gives CASSQETSSHNEQFF.

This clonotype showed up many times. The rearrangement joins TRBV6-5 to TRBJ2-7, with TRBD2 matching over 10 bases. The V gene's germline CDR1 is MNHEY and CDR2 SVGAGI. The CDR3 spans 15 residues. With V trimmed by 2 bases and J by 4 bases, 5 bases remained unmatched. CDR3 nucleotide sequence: TGTGCCAGCAGTTACGATAGCGGGAGGAAATACGAGCAGTACTTC. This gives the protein CASSYDSGRKYEQYF.

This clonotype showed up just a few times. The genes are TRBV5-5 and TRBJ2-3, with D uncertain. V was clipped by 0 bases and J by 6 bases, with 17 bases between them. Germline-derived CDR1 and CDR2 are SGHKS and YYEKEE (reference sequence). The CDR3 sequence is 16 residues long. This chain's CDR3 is CASSLDIDLFEDTQYF. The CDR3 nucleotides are TGTGCCAGCAGCTTGGATATAGACCTATTCGAGGATACGCAGTATTTT.

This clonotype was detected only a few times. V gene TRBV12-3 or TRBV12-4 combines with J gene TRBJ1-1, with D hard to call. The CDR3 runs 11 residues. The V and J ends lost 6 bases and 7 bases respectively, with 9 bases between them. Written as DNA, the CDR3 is TGTGCCAGCAGCACCTTTGATGAAGCTTTCTTT. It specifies CASSTFDEAFF.

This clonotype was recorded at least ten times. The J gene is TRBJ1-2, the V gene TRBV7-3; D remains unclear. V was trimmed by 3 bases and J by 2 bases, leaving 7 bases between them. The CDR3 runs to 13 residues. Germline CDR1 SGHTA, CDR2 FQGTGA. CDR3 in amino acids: CASSFDKNYGYTF. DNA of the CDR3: TGTGCCAGCAGCTTTGACAAAAACTATGGCTACACCTTC.

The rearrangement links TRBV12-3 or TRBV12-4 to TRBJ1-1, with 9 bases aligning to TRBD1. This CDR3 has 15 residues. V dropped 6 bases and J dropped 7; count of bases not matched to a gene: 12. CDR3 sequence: CASSSIDRGNDEAFF. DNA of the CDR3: TGTGCCAGCAGCAGCATAGACAGGGGGAATGATGAAGCTTTCTTT.

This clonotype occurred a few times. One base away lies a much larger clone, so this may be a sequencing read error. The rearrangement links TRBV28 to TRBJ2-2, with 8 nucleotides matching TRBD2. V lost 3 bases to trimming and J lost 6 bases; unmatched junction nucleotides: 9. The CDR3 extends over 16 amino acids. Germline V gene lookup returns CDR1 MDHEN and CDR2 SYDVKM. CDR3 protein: CASSLVSGINAGELFF. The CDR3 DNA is TGTGCCAGCAGTTTGGTTAGCGGGATCAACGCCGGGGAGCTGTTTTTT.

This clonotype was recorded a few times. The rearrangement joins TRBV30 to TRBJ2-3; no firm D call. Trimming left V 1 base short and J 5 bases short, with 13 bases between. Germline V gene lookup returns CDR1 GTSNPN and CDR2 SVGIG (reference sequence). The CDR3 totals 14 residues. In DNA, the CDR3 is TGTGCCTGGAGTGGGAAGGGTTTAAGAGATACGCAGTATTTT. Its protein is CAWSGKGLRDTQYF.

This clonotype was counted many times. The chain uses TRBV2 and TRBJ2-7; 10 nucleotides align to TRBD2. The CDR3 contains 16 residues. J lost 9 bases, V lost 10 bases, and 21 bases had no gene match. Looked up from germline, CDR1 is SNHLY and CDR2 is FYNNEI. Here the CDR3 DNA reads TGTGCCACCGCACGGCTAGTTGAGCTAGCGGGAGCCCCGCAGTACTTC. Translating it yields CATARLVELAGAPQYF.

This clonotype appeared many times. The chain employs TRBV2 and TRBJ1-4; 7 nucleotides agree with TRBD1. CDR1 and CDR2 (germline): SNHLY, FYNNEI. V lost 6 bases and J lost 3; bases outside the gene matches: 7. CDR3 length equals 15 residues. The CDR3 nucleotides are TGTGCCAGCAGCGTCCAGGGGGTTGCTAATGAAAAACTGTTTTTT. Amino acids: CASSVQGVANEKLFF.

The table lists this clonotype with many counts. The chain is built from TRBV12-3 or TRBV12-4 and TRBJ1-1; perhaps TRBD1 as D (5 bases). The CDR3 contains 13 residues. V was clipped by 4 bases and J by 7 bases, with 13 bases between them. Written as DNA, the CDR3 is TGTGCCAGCAGTTCCCAGGGATTGAATGAAGCTTTCTTT. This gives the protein CASSSQGLNEAFF.

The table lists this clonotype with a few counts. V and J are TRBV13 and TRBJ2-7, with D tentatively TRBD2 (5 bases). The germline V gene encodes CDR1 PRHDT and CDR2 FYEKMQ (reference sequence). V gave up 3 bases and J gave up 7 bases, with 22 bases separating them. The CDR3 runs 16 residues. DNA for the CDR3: TGTGCCAGCAGCTTGGGCCAGCCAGAGGGTTTTGAGGAGCAGTACTTC. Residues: CASSLGQPEGFEEQYF.

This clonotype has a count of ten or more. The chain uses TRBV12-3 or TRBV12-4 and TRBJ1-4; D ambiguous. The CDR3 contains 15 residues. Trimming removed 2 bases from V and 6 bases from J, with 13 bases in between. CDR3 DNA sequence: TGTGCCAGCAGTTTATGGGATGTTGGGGATGAAAAACTGTTTTTT. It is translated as CASSLWDVGDEKLFF.

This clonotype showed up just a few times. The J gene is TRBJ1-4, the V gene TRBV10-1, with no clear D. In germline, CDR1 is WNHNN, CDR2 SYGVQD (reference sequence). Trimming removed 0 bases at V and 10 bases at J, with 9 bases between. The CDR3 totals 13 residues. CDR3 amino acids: CASSESTVGKLFF. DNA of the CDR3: TGCGCCAGCAGTGAGTCGACGGTAGGAAAACTGTTTTTT.

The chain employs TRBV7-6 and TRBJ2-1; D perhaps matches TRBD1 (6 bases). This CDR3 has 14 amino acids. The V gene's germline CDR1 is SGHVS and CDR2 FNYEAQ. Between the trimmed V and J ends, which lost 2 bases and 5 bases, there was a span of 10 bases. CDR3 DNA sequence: TGTGCCAGCAGCTTATCGGGACACGACAATGAGCAGTTCTTC. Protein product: CASSLSGHDNEQFF.

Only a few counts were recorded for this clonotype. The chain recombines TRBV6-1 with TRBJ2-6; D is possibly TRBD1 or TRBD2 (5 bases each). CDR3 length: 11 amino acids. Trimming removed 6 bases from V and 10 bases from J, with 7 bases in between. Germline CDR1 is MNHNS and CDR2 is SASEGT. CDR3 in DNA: TGTGCCAGCAGGGGGACGAACGTCCTGACTTTC. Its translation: CASRGTNVLTF.

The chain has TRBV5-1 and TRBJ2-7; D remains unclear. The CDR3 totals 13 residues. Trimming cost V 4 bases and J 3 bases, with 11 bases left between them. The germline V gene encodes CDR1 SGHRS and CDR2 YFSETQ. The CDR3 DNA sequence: TGCGCCAGCAGCCTCCCTGGGGACTACGAGCAGTACTTC. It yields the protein CASSLPGDYEQYF.

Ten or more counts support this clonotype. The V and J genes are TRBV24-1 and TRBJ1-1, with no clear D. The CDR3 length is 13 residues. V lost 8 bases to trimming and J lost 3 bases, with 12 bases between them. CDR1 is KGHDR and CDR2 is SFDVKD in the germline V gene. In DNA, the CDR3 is TGTGCCACCAAAGGCCTCCGGGACACTGAAGCTTTCTTT. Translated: CATKGLRDTEAFF.

The CDR3 sequence is CASSQGSHETQYF. CDR3 coding DNA: TGTGCCAGCAGTCAGGGCAGCCACGAGACCCAGTACTTC. The V and J genes are TRBV6-4 and TRBJ2-5; a possible D gene is TRBD1 (5 bases). The CDR3 has 13 amino acids. Trimming took off 5 bases at V and 5 bases at J, with 12 bases between the two ends. Germline-derived CDR1 and CDR2 are MRHNA and SNTAGT.

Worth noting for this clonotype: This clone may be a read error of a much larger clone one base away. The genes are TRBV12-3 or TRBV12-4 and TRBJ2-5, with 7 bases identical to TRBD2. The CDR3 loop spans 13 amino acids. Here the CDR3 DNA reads TGTGCCAGCAGTTTAGGACTAGCAGAGACCCGGTACTTC. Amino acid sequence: CASSLGLAETRYF.

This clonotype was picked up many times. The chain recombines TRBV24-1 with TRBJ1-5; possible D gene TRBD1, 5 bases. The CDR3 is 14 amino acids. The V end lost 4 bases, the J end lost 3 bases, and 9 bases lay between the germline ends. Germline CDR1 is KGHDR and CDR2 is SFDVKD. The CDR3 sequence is CATSDAGYNQPQHF. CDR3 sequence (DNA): TGTGCCACCAGTGACGCAGGGTACAATCAGCCCCAGCATTTT.

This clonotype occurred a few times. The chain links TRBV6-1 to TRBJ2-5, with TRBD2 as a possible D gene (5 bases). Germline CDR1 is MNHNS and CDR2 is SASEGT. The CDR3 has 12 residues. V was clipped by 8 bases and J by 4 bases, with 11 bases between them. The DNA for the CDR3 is TGTGCCAGCGGCGACTACATAGAGACCCAGTACTTC. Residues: CASGDYIETQYF.